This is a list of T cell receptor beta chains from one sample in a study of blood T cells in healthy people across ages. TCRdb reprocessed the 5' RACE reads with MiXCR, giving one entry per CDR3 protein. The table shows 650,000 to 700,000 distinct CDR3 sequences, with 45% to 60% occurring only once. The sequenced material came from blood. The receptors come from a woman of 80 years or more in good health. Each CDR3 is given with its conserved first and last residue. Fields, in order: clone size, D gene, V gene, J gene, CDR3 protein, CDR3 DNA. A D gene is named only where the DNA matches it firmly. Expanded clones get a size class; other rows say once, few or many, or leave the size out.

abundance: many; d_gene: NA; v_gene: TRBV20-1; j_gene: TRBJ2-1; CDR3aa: CSAPSGHYNEQFF; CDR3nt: TGCAGTGCCCCGTCCGGACATTACAATGAGCAGTTCTTC
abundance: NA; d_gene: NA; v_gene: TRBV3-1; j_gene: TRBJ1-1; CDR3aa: CASSQKKGQNTEAFF; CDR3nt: TGTGCCAGCAGCCAAAAAAAGGGACAGAACACTGAAGCTTTCTTT
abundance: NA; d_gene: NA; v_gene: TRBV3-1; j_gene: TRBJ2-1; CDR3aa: CASSQDWRGANEQFF; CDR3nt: TGTGCCAGCAGCCAAGATTGGCGGGGAGCCAATGAGCAGTTCTTC
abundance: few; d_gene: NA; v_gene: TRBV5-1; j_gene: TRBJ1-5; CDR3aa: CASSLAGRPQHF; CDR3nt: TGCGCCAGCAGCTTGGCGGGTCGGCCCCAGCATTTT
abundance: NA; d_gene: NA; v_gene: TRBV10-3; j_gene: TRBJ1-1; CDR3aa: CAISERDRTDTEAFF; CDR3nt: TGTGCCATCAGTGAGAGAGACAGGACAGACACTGAAGCTTTCTTT
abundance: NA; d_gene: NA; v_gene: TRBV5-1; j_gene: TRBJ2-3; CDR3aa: CASSPVSATDTQYF; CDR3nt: TGCGCCAGCAGCCCGGTCTCGGCCACAGATACGCAGTATTTT
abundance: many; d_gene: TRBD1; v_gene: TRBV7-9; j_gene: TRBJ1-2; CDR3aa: CASSFGQGAYGYTF; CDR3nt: TGTGCCAGCAGCTTCGGACAGGGGGCCTATGGCTACACCTTC
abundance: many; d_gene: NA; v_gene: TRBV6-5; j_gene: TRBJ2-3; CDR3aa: CASSWQGRTDTQYF; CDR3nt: TGTGCCAGCAGTTGGCAGGGTAGGACAGATACGCAGTATTTT
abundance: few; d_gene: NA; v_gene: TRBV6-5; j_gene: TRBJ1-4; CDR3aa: CATNFGRRLFF; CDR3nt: TGTGCCACCAACTTTGGAAGGCGACTGTTTTTT
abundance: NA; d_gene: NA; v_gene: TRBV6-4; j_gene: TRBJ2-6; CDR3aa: CASSDTTGSGANVLTF; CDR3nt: TGTGCCAGCAGTGACACCACAGGCTCTGGGGCCAACGTCCTGACTTTC
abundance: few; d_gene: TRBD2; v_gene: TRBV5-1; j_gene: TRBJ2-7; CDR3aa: CASSLAGAGGLCEQYF; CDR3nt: TGCGCCAGCAGCTTGGCTGGAGCGGGAGGGCTCTGCGAGCAGTACTTC
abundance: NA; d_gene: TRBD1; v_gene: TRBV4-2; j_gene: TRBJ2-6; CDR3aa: CASSQSPGQKTPGANVLTF; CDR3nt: TGTGCCAGCAGCCAGTCTCCGGGACAGAAGACTCCCGGGGCCAACGTCCTGACTTTC
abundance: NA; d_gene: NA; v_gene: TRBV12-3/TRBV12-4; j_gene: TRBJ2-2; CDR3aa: CASSRPTGLGTGELFF; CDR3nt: TGTGCCAGCAGTCGTCCCACAGGGCTTGGGACCGGGGAGCTGTTTTTT
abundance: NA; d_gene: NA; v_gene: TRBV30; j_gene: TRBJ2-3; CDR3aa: CAWNLGFVGTDTQYF; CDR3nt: TGTGCCTGGAATCTGGGGTTCGTCGGCACAGATACGCAGTATTTT
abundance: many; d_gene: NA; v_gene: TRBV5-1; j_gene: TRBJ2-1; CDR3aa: CASSLVPGTSYNEQFF; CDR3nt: TGCGCCAGCAGCTTAGTCCCGGGGACCTCCTACAATGAGCAGTTCTTC
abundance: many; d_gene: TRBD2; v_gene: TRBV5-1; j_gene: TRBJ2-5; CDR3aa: CASSLSLAEETQYF; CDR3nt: TGCGCCAGCAGCTTGTCACTAGCGGAGGAGACCCAGTACTTC
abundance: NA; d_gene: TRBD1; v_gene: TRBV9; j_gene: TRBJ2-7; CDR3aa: CASSGGQGRFWEQYF; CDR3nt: TGTGCCAGCAGCGGGGGACAGGGGCGGTTTTGGGAGCAGTACTTC
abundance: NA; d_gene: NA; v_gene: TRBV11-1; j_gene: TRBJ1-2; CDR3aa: CASSLALSRDGYTF; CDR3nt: TGTGCCAGCAGCTTAGCGCTAAGCAGGGATGGCTACACCTTC
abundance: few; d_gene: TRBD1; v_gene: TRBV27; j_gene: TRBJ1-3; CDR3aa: CASSREGDRASGNTIYF; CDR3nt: TGTGCTAGCAGTAGGGAGGGAGACAGGGCGTCTGGAAACACCATATATTTT
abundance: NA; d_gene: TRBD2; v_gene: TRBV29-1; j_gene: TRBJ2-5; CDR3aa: CSARTSGNQETQYF; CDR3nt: TGCAGCGCCAGGACTAGCGGCAACCAAGAGACCCAGTACTTC
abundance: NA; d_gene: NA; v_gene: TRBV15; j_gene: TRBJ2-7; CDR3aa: CATSREGVSYEQYF; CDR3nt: TGTGCCACCAGCAGAGAGGGGGTCAGTTACGAGCAGTACTTC
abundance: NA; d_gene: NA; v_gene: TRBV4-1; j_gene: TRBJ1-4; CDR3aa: CASLDRPAGSEKLFF; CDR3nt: TGCGCCAGCCTCGATAGACCGGCGGGGAGTGAAAAACTGTTTTTT
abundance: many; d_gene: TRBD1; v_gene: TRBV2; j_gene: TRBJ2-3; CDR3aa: CASSVTGYSDTQYF; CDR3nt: TGTGCCAGCAGCGTGACAGGGTATTCAGATACGCAGTATTTT